The T cell receptor beta chain described here comes from a study of T cell clonality in common variable immunodeficiency. Notes on the study in general: Fewer deletions and N-nucleotide insertions were reportedly seen in common variable immunodeficiency TCR beta sequences.

The table lists this clone with a few counts. The antigen is undetermined. The CDR3 extends 3 residues past the end of the read, so its final part is completed from the germline J gene. Trimming took off 3 bases at V and 0 bases at J, with 17 bases between the two ends. Per the germline V gene, CDR1 is KGHSH and CDR2 is LQKENI. The CDR3 is 17 amino acids. Method: immunoSEQ multiplex PCR; TCRdb's copy keeps in-frame clones and lacks some. This table holds roughly 32,000 clones with no singletons; the top ten claim 25% to 30%. The sequenced sample was peripheral blood mononuclear cells. The V gene is TRBV18, the J gene TRBJ1-2; D gene ambiguous. This receptor was obtained from a human donor with common variable immunodeficiency. The part of the CDR3 DNA that was read is TGTGCCAGCTCACCCCTAGACGTTCGGGGAGCTAACTATGGC. Protein product: CASSPLDVRGANYG. The entire CDR3 protein reads CASSPLDVRGANYGYTF.